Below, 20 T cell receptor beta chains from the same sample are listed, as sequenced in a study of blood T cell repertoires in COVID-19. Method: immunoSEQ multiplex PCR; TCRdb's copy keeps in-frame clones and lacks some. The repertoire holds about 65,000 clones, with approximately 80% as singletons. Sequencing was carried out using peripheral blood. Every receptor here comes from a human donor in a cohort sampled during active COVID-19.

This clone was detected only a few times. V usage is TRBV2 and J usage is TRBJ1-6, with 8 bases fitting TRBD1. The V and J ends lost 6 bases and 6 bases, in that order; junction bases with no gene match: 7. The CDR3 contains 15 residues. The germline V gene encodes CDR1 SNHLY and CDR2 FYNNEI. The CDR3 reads CASRAQGASNSPLHF. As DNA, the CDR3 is TGTGCCAGCAGAGCCCAGGGGGCAAGTAATTCACCCCTCCACTTT.

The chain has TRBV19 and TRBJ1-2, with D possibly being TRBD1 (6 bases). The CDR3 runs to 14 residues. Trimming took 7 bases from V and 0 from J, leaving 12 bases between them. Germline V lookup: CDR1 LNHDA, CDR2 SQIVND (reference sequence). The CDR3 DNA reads TGTGCCAGTACCGGGGGGCCAGCTAACTATGGCTACACCTTC. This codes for CASTGGPANYGYTF.

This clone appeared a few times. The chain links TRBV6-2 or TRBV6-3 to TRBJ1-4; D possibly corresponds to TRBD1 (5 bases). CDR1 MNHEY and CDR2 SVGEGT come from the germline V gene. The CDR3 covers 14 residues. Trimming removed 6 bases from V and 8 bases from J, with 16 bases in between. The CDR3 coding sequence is TGTGCCAGCAGCTCGACAGCCCGGCCGGAAAAACTGTTTTTT. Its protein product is CASSSTARPEKLFF.

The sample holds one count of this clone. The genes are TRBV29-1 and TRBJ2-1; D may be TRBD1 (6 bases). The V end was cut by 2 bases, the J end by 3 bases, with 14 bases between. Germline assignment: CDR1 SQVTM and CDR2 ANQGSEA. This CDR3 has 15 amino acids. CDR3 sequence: CSVEPSTGYYNEQFF. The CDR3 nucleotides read TGCAGCGTTGAACCCTCGACAGGCTACTACAATGAGCAGTTCTTC.

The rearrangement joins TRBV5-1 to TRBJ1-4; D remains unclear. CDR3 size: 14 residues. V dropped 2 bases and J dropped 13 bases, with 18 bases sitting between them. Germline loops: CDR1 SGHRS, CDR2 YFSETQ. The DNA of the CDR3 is TGCGCCAGCAGCTTTGATCCGTCGCAGGTTCCACTGTTTTTT. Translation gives CASSFDPSQVPLFF.

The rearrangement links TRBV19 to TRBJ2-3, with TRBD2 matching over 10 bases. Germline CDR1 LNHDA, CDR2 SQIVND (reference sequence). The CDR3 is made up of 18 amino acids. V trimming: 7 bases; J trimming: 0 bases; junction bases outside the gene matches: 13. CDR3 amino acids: CASTNRPQLAGSTDTQYF. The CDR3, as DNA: TGTGCCAGTACCAACCGGCCTCAACTAGCGGGAAGCACAGATACGCAGTATTTT. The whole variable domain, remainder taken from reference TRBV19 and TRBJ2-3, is DGGITQSPKYLFRKEGQNVTLSCEQNLNHDAMYWYRQDPGQGLRLIYYSQIVNDFQKGDIAEGYSVSREKKESFPLTVTSAQKNPTAFYLCASTNRPQLAGSTDTQYFGPGTRLTVL.

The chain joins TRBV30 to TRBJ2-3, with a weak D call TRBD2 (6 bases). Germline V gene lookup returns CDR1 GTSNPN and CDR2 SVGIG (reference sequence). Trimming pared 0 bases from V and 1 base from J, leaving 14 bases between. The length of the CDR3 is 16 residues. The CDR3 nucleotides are TGTGCCTGGAGTGTCAGTGCGGGGAGACGCACAGATACGCAGTATTTT. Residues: CAWSVSAGRRTDTQYF. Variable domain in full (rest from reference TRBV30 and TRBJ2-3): SQTIHQWPATLVQPVGSPLSLECTVEGTSNPNLYWYRQAAGRGLQLLFYSVGIGQISSEVPQNLSASRPQDRQFILSSKKLLLSDSGFYLCAWSVSAGRRTDTQYFGPGTRLTVL.

The CDR3 reads CASSLGTSMNEQFF. CDR3 DNA sequence: TGTGCCAGCAGTCTGGGGACTAGTATGAATGAGCAGTTCTTC. V usage is TRBV27 and J usage is TRBJ2-1, with 8 nucleotides matching TRBD2. CDR1 is MNHEY, CDR2 SMNVEV, per germline (reference sequence). V lost 5 bases, J lost 7 bases, and 7 bases stayed unmatched. The CDR3 covers 14 residues.

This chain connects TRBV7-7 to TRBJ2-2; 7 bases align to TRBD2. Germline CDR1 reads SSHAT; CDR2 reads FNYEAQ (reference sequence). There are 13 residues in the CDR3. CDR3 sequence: CAGGDPNTGELFF. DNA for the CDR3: TGTGCTGGGGGGGATCCGAACACCGGGGAGCTGTTTTTT.

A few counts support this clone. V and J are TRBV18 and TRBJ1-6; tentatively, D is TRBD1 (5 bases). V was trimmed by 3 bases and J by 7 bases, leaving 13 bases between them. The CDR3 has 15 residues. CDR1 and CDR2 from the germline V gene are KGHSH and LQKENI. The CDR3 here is CASSPGRADNSPLHF. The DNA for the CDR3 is TGTGCCAGCTCACCGGGCAGGGCAGACAATTCACCCCTCCACTTT.

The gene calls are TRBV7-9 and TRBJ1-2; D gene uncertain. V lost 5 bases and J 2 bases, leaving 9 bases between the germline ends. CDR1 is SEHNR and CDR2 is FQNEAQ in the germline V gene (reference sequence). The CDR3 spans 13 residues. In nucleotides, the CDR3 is TGTGCCAGCAGCCTTGACTACAACTATGGCTACACCTTC. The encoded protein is CASSLDYNYGYTF.

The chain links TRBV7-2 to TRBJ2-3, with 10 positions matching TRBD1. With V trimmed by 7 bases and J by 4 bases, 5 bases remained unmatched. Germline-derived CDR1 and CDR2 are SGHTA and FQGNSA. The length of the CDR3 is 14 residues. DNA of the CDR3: TGTGCCAGCACCCTGACAGGGGGCGCAGATACGCAGTATTTT. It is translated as CASTLTGGADTQYF.

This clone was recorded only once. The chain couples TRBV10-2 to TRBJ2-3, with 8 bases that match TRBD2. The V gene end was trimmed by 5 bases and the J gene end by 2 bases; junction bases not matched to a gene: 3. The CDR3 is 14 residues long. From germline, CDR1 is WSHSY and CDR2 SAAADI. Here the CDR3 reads CASSSGGSTDTQYF. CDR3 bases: TGCGCCAGCAGTAGCGGGGGCTCCACAGATACGCAGTATTTT.

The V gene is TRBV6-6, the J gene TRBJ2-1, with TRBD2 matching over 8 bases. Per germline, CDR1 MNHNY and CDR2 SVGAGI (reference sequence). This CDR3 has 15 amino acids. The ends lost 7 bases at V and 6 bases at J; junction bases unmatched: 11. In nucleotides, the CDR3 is TGTGCCAGCAACCTCCCGGGGGGGGCATCCAATGAGCAGTTCTTC. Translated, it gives CASNLPGGASNEQFF.

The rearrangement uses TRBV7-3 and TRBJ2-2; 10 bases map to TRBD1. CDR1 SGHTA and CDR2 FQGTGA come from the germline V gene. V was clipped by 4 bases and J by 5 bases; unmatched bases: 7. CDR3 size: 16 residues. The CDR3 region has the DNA TGTGCCAGCAGCTCGCCCGGGACAGGGGTTACCGGGGAGCTGTTTTTT. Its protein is CASSSPGTGVTGELFF.

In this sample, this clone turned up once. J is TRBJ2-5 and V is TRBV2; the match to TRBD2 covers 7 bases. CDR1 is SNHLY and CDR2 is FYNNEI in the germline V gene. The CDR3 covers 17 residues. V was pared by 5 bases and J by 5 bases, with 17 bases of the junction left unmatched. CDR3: CASSSMSGASTWETQYF. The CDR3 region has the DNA TGTGCCAGCAGTTCAATGAGCGGGGCCTCCACGTGGGAGACCCAGTACTTC.

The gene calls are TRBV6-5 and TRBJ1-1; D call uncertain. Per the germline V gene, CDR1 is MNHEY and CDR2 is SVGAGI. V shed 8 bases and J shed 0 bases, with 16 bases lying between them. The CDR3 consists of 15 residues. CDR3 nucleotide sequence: TGTGCCAGCCACTCGGGTCTACGTCTGAACACTGAAGCTTTCTTT. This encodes CASHSGLRLNTEAFF.

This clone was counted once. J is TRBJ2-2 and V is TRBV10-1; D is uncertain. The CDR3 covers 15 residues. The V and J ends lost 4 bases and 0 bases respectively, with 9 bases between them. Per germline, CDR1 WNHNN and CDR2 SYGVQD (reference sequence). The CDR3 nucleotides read TGCGCCAGCAGTGCCAGTGTGACGAACACCGGGGAGCTGTTTTTT. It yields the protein CASSASVTNTGELFF.

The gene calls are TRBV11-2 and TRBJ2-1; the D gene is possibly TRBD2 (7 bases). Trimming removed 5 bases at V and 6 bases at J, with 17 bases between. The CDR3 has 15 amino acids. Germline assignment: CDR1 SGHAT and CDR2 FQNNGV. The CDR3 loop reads CASSLPNGGLNEQFF. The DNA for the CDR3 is TGTGCCAGCAGCCTCCCTAACGGGGGGCTCAATGAGCAGTTCTTC.

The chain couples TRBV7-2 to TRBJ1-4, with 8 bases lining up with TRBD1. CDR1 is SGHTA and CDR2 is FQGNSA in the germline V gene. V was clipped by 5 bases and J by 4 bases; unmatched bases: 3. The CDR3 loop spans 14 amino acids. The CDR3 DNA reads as TGTGCCAGCAGCCGGACAGGGATTAATGAAAAACTGTTTTTT. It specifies CASSRTGINEKLFF.